A selection of T cell receptor beta chains follows, all from one sample in a study of early T cells in non-severe SARS-CoV-2 infection. MiXCR was run by TCRdb on the 5' RACE reads, yielding one entry per CDR3 protein. The data contain 55,000 to 80,000 distinct CDR3 sequences, around 10% of them singletons. The specimen was whole blood. Receptors originate from an adult who was a healthcare worker with PCR-confirmed SARS-CoV-2 infection or an uninfected control (not recorded which). CDR3s include the opening cysteine and the closing phenylalanine or tryptophan. Fields, in order: CDR3 DNA, CDR3 protein, J gene, V gene, clone size, D gene. A D gene is named only where the DNA matches it firmly. Not all rows give a size; the values are once, few, many and, for expanded clones, a class.

CDR3nt: TGTGCCAGTAGTACAGGGTATTTAGGGGAGACCCAGTACTTC; CDR3aa: CASSTGYLGETQYF; j_gene: TRBJ2-5; v_gene: TRBV19; abundance: NA; d_gene: NA
CDR3nt: TGTGCCAGCACCGCCCCCCCGGGACAGGGGGAAAGGAAGGCGGGAGGGCCCGTCGCAGATACGCAGTATTTT; CDR3aa: CASTAPPGQGERKAGGPVADTQYF; j_gene: TRBJ2-3; v_gene: TRBV5-5; abundance: few; d_gene: TRBD1
CDR3nt: TGTGCCAGCAGTTACGAGGGATCGACCCATGGCTACACCTTC; CDR3aa: CASSYEGSTHGYTF; j_gene: TRBJ1-2; v_gene: TRBV6-6; abundance: NA; d_gene: NA
CDR3nt: TGTGCCAGCAGCCGGACAGCAGGGGAGCAGTACTTC; CDR3aa: CASSRTAGEQYF; j_gene: TRBJ2-7; v_gene: TRBV13; abundance: many; d_gene: NA
CDR3nt: TGTGCCAGCAGCTTAGTGATTGAGCAGTTCTTC; CDR3aa: CASSLVIEQFF; j_gene: TRBJ2-1; v_gene: TRBV7-2; abundance: few; d_gene: NA
CDR3nt: TGCGCCAGCAGCCCGCCTAGGGGAAGTGAAGCTTTCTTT; CDR3aa: CASSPPRGSEAFF; j_gene: TRBJ1-1; v_gene: TRBV4-1; abundance: few; d_gene: NA
CDR3nt: TGTGCCAGCTCACTCGCTAGCGGGGGACACACAGATACGCAGTATTTT; CDR3aa: CASSLASGGHTDTQYF; j_gene: TRBJ2-3; v_gene: TRBV18; abundance: many; d_gene: TRBD2
CDR3nt: TGTGCCAGCAGTCCCCGGCCGGGGCGCTACGAGCAGTACTTC; CDR3aa: CASSPRPGRYEQYF; j_gene: TRBJ2-7; v_gene: TRBV27; abundance: few; d_gene: NA
CDR3nt: TGTGCCAGCAGCCACGGGCAGTACACAGATACGCAGTATTTT; CDR3aa: CASSHGQYTDTQYF; j_gene: TRBJ2-3; v_gene: TRBV11-2; abundance: few; d_gene: NA
CDR3nt: TGTGCCAGCAGCCAGGCTTACTCGACAGGGGGCGCAGATACGCAGTATTTT; CDR3aa: CASSQAYSTGGADTQYF; j_gene: TRBJ2-3; v_gene: TRBV3-1; abundance: many; d_gene: TRBD1
CDR3nt: TGTGCCAGCTCACCTACAGGGACAGGGGGTAAGGGTGAGCAGTTCTTC; CDR3aa: CASSPTGTGGKGEQFF; j_gene: TRBJ2-1; v_gene: TRBV18; abundance: many; d_gene: TRBD1
CDR3nt: TGTGCCAGCAATGAGGCTGTTTCCTACAATGAGCAGTTCTTC; CDR3aa: CASNEAVSYNEQFF; j_gene: TRBJ2-1; v_gene: TRBV2; abundance: many; d_gene: NA
CDR3nt: TGCGCCAGCAGCCAAGGAACGTTTGAAGCTTTCTTT; CDR3aa: CASSQGTFEAFF; j_gene: TRBJ1-1; v_gene: TRBV4-1; abundance: few; d_gene: NA
CDR3nt: TGTGCCAGCAGCTTACGGACTCTCTACAATGAGCAGTTCTTC; CDR3aa: CASSLRTLYNEQFF; j_gene: TRBJ2-1; v_gene: TRBV11-2; abundance: many; d_gene: NA
CDR3nt: TGTGCCATCAGTGTGCTACAGGGGGCGAAAGATGGCTACACCTTC; CDR3aa: CAISVLQGAKDGYTF; j_gene: TRBJ1-2; v_gene: TRBV10-3; abundance: many; d_gene: TRBD1
CDR3nt: TGTGCCAGCAGCCAAGAGGGATGGGGGTCGGAGACCCAGTACTTC; CDR3aa: CASSQEGWGSETQYF; j_gene: TRBJ2-5; v_gene: TRBV4-2; abundance: NA; d_gene: NA
CDR3nt: TGTGCCAGCTCAACCCAGGGTCACTATGAAAAACTGTTTTTT; CDR3aa: CASSTQGHYEKLFF; j_gene: TRBJ1-4; v_gene: TRBV18; abundance: NA; d_gene: NA
CDR3nt: TGTGCCAGCAGGACGGGACTAGCAGTAACTTACGAGCAGTACTTC; CDR3aa: CASRTGLAVTYEQYF; j_gene: TRBJ2-7; v_gene: TRBV6-1; abundance: once; d_gene: TRBD2
CDR3nt: TGTGCCAGTAGTTTGGGACCGCAGCAAGAGACCCAGTACTTC; CDR3aa: CASSLGPQQETQYF; j_gene: TRBJ2-5; v_gene: TRBV19; abundance: many; d_gene: NA
CDR3nt: TGTGCCAGTAGTATTTGGTTAGCGGACTACAATGAGCAGTTCTTC; CDR3aa: CASSIWLADYNEQFF; j_gene: TRBJ2-1; v_gene: TRBV19; abundance: many; d_gene: NA
CDR3nt: TGTGCCAGCAGCAAAGTGGGTGGCCCGAGGGCTGGAAACACCATATATTTT; CDR3aa: CASSKVGGPRAGNTIYF; j_gene: TRBJ1-3; v_gene: TRBV21-1; abundance: NA; d_gene: NA
CDR3nt: TGCGCCAGCAGCCAGAGGGAAATTTTAGGGAACACTGAAGCTTTCTTT; CDR3aa: CASSQREILGNTEAFF; j_gene: TRBJ1-1; v_gene: TRBV5-1; abundance: many; d_gene: NA
CDR3nt: TGTGCCAGCAGCTCCACTAGCGGGGGCCGGTATTTT; CDR3aa: CASSSTSGGRYF; j_gene: TRBJ2-3; v_gene: TRBV7-9; abundance: many; d_gene: TRBD2
CDR3nt: TGCGCCAGCAGCTCCCCCACATCCTACGAGCAGTACTTC; CDR3aa: CASSSPTSYEQYF; j_gene: TRBJ2-7; v_gene: TRBV5-1; abundance: NA; d_gene: NA
CDR3nt: TGCGCCAGCAGCCTGAGACTAGCGGCTGTTGAGACCCAGTACTTC; CDR3aa: CASSLRLAAVETQYF; j_gene: TRBJ2-5; v_gene: TRBV5-1; abundance: many; d_gene: TRBD2
CDR3nt: TGCAGTGCTAGCCGGGGGGGACTAGCGGGAGAGCAGTACTTC; CDR3aa: CSASRGGLAGEQYF; j_gene: TRBJ2-7; v_gene: TRBV20-1; abundance: many; d_gene: TRBD2
CDR3nt: TGTGCTAGTGGTTTGGACGGATCCTACAATGAGCAGTTCTTC; CDR3aa: CASGLDGSYNEQFF; j_gene: TRBJ2-1; v_gene: TRBV12-5; abundance: NA; d_gene: NA
CDR3nt: TGTGCCGGGAAACAGGGGGCAAGCACCGGGGAGCTGTTTTTT; CDR3aa: CAGKQGASTGELFF; j_gene: TRBJ2-2; v_gene: TRBV6-1; abundance: many; d_gene: TRBD1
CDR3nt: TGCAGTGCCGCCCCAATCGCTGAAGTTTTCTTT; CDR3aa: CSAAPIAEVFF; j_gene: TRBJ1-1; v_gene: TRBV20-1; abundance: NA; d_gene: NA
CDR3nt: TGTGCCACCAGTGAGGGTGCTCCGCAGGGGGGCTCCTACAATGAGCAGTTCTTC; CDR3aa: CATSEGAPQGGSYNEQFF; j_gene: TRBJ2-1; v_gene: TRBV24-1; abundance: many; d_gene: NA
CDR3nt: TGCAGCGTGGACAGGGGAGGTGGTGAGCAGTTCTTC; CDR3aa: CSVDRGGGEQFF; j_gene: TRBJ2-1; v_gene: TRBV29-1; abundance: many; d_gene: TRBD1
CDR3nt: TGTGCCAGCAGCTTCGGGACAGGGTTAACCGGGGAGCTGTTTTTT; CDR3aa: CASSFGTGLTGELFF; j_gene: TRBJ2-2; v_gene: TRBV3-1; abundance: NA; d_gene: TRBD1
CDR3nt: TGTGCCAGCAGCTCCAGGGGGGCCGGGGAGCTGTTTTTT; CDR3aa: CASSSRGAGELFF; j_gene: TRBJ2-2; v_gene: TRBV12-3/TRBV12-4; abundance: many; d_gene: NA
CDR3nt: TGTGCCAGCAGCACAGAGGAGGGCCCGGAAGATACGCAGTATTTT; CDR3aa: CASSTEEGPEDTQYF; j_gene: TRBJ2-3; v_gene: TRBV5-4; abundance: NA; d_gene: NA
CDR3nt: TGTGCCAGCAGCCTCGACAGGGGAGGCTACGAGCAGTACTTC; CDR3aa: CASSLDRGGYEQYF; j_gene: TRBJ2-7; v_gene: TRBV11-2; abundance: many; d_gene: TRBD1
CDR3nt: TGCAGTGCTCCCCTGACGGATTACAATGAGCAGTTCTTC; CDR3aa: CSAPLTDYNEQFF; j_gene: TRBJ2-1; v_gene: TRBV20-1; abundance: many; d_gene: NA
CDR3nt: TGCAGTGCTAGAGAAAAAAGCTCCTATAATTCACCCCTCCACTTT; CDR3aa: CSAREKSSYNSPLHF; j_gene: TRBJ1-6; v_gene: TRBV20-1; abundance: few; d_gene: NA
CDR3nt: TGTGCCAGCAGTCATGGATCCAATGAGCAGTTCTTC; CDR3aa: CASSHGSNEQFF; j_gene: TRBJ2-1; v_gene: TRBV12-3/TRBV12-4; abundance: many; d_gene: NA
CDR3nt: TGCGCCAGCAGCTTTGCAGGGGATAGCAATCAGCCCCAGCATTTT; CDR3aa: CASSFAGDSNQPQHF; j_gene: TRBJ1-5; v_gene: TRBV5-1; abundance: NA; d_gene: NA
CDR3nt: TGTGCCAGCAGCTTCCCCAGCACGGGGCAGTTCTTC; CDR3aa: CASSFPSTGQFF; j_gene: TRBJ2-1; v_gene: TRBV7-2; abundance: few; d_gene: NA
CDR3nt: TGCAGCGTCACTACACAGAGCTCCTACGAGCAGTACTTC; CDR3aa: CSVTTQSSYEQYF; j_gene: TRBJ2-7; v_gene: TRBV29-1; abundance: many; d_gene: NA
CDR3nt: TGTGCCAGCAGCGTAAAATTAGAGCCAGATACGCAGTATTTT; CDR3aa: CASSVKLEPDTQYF; j_gene: TRBJ2-3; v_gene: TRBV9; abundance: NA; d_gene: NA
CDR3nt: TGTGCCAGTAAGGAAGAGCAGCTCAGAGACACCGGGGAGCTGTTTTTT; CDR3aa: CASKEEQLRDTGELFF; j_gene: TRBJ2-2; v_gene: TRBV19; abundance: many; d_gene: NA
CDR3nt: TGTGCCAGCAGCCACGGGACAGCTGGGGCCAACGTCCTGACTTTC; CDR3aa: CASSHGTAGANVLTF; j_gene: TRBJ2-6; v_gene: TRBV7-9; abundance: few; d_gene: TRBD1
CDR3nt: TGTGCCAGCAGTTTTGTATGGGAGCACGAGCAGTACTTC; CDR3aa: CASSFVWEHEQYF; j_gene: TRBJ2-7; v_gene: TRBV27; abundance: NA; d_gene: NA
CDR3nt: TGTGCCTCCGGGACACCCTTAAAGCCCCAGCATTTT; CDR3aa: CASGTPLKPQHF; j_gene: TRBJ1-5; v_gene: TRBV30; abundance: many; d_gene: NA
CDR3nt: TGTGCCAGCAGCTCCCGGCGTACCGAGTCAGACGAGCAGTACTTC; CDR3aa: CASSSRRTESDEQYF; j_gene: TRBJ2-7; v_gene: TRBV12-3/TRBV12-4; abundance: many; d_gene: NA
CDR3nt: TGTGCCAGCAGATACAATGAGCAGTTCTTC; CDR3aa: CASRYNEQFF; j_gene: TRBJ2-1; v_gene: TRBV2; abundance: NA; d_gene: NA
CDR3nt: TGTGCCAGCAGCCAAGTTACTCCGGGATTCTCCTATAATTCACCCCTCCACTTT; CDR3aa: CASSQVTPGFSYNSPLHF; j_gene: TRBJ1-6; v_gene: TRBV3-1; abundance: many; d_gene: NA
CDR3nt: TGTGCCAGCAGTGAATGGGGCAGCCCTTATAATTCACCCCTCCACTTT; CDR3aa: CASSEWGSPYNSPLHF; j_gene: TRBJ1-6; v_gene: TRBV28; abundance: NA; d_gene: NA
CDR3nt: TGCGCCAGCAGCAGAGGGAGCGGGACGTACTACAATGAGCAGTTCTTC; CDR3aa: CASSRGSGTYYNEQFF; j_gene: TRBJ2-1; v_gene: TRBV4-1; abundance: many; d_gene: TRBD2
CDR3nt: TGTGCCAGCAGCTGGACAGTCCGGACGTCTGATGGCTACACCTTC; CDR3aa: CASSWTVRTSDGYTF; j_gene: TRBJ1-2; v_gene: TRBV5-5; abundance: many; d_gene: NA
CDR3nt: TGTGCCAGCATGATCGAACTAAGTAGGACAGATACGCAGTATTTT; CDR3aa: CASMIELSRTDTQYF; j_gene: TRBJ2-3; v_gene: TRBV6-1; abundance: NA; d_gene: NA
CDR3nt: TGTGCCAGCAGCCCAGGACAGGGCCAGCATTTT; CDR3aa: CASSPGQGQHF; j_gene: TRBJ1-5; v_gene: TRBV7-9; abundance: NA; d_gene: TRBD1
CDR3nt: TGTGCCAGCAGTGAAGCAGGCGGGGAGCTGTTTTTT; CDR3aa: CASSEAGGELFF; j_gene: TRBJ2-2; v_gene: TRBV2; abundance: many; d_gene: NA
CDR3nt: TGTGCCAGCAGCTTGTCCGGGACAGAGCAGTTCTTC; CDR3aa: CASSLSGTEQFF; j_gene: TRBJ2-1; v_gene: TRBV7-9; abundance: many; d_gene: NA
CDR3nt: TGTGCCAGCAGCTCTCAGGGGGCAGGCTACACCTTC; CDR3aa: CASSSQGAGYTF; j_gene: TRBJ1-2; v_gene: TRBV6-5; abundance: many; d_gene: TRBD1
CDR3nt: TGCAGTGCTAGTGAGCAGGGTCCTAACTATGGCTACACCTTC; CDR3aa: CSASEQGPNYGYTF; j_gene: TRBJ1-2; v_gene: TRBV20-1; abundance: many; d_gene: NA
CDR3nt: TGTGCCAGCAGCTTATTGCAGGGAGGCCAAAACATTCAGTACTTC; CDR3aa: CASSLLQGGQNIQYF; j_gene: TRBJ2-4; v_gene: TRBV7-9; abundance: few; d_gene: NA